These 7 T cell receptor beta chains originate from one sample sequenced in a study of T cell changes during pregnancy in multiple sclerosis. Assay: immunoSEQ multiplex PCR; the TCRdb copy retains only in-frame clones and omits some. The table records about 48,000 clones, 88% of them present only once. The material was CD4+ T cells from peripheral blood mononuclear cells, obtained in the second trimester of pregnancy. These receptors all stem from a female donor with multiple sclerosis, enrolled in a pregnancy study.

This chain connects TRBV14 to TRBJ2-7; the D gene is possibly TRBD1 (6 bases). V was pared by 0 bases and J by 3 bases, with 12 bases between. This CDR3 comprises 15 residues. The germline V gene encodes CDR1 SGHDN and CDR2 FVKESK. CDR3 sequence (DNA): TGTGCCAGCAGCCAAGATCCGGCAGGGGTCTACGAGCAGTACTTC. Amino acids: CASSQDPAGVYEQYF. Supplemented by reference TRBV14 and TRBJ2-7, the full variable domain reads EAGVTQFPSHSVIEKGQTVTLRCDPISGHDNLYWYRRVMGKEIKFLLHFVKESKQDESGMPNNRFLAERTGGTYSTLKVQPAELEDSGVYFCASSQDPAGVYEQYFGPGTRLTVT.

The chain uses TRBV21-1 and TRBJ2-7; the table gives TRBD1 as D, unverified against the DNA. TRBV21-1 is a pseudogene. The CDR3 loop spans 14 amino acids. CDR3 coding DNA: TGTGCCAGCAGCAAAGGTGGGCAAAACTACGAGCAGTACTTC. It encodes CASSKGGQNYEQYF.

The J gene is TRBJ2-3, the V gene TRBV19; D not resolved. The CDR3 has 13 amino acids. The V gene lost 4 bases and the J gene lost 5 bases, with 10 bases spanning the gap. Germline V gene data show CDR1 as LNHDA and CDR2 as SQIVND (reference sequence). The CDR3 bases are TGTGCCAGTAGTACCGGAGAAGAAGATACGCAGTATTTT. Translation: CASSTGEEDTQYF.

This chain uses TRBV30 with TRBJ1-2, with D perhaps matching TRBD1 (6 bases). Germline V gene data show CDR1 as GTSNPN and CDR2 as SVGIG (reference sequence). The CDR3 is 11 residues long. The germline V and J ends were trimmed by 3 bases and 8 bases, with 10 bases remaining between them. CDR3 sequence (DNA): TGTGCCTGGAGAGGGGGGGAGGGCTACACCTTC. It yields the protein CAWRGGEGYTF.

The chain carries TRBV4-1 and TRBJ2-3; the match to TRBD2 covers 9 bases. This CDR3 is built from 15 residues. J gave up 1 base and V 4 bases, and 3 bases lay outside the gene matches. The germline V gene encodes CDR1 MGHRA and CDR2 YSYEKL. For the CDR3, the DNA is TGCGCCAGCAGCCGTAGCGGGAGTGGCACAGATACGCAGTATTTT. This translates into CASSRSGSGTDTQYF.

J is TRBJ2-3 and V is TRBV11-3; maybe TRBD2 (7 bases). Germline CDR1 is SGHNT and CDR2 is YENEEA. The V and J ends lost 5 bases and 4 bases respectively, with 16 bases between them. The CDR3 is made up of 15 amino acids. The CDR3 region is CASSLRDGGPDTQYF. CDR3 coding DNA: TGTGCCAGCAGCCTCCGGGACGGGGGGCCAGATACGCAGTATTTT.

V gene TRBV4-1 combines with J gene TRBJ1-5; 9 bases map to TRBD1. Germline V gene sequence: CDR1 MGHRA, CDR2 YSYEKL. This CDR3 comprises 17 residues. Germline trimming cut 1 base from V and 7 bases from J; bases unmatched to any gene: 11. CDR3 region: CASSQGEGQGFWQPQHF. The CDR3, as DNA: TGCGCCAGCAGCCAAGGAGAGGGACAGGGATTTTGGCAGCCCCAGCATTTT.